Below are 5 T cell receptor beta chains sequenced from a single sample in a study of shared clonotypes between healthy human individuals. The protocol was immunoSEQ multiplex PCR, while the TCRdb copy is restricted to in-frame clones and leaves out a portion. The sample has a few million clones; more than 85% are singletons. The sequenced sample was naive CD4+ T cells from PBMCs. As to subset: CD45RA+ positively selected. The source is a man between 18 and 29 years old in good health. Some clones in this sample may be carry-over from other donors' samples.

The chain employs TRBV5-6 and TRBJ2-6; either TRBD1 or TRBD2 may supply D (5 bases each). The CDR3 contains 18 residues. The V gene's germline CDR1 is SGHDT and CDR2 YYEEEE. Trimming pared 4 bases from V and 0 bases from J, leaving 17 bases between. CDR3 amino acids: CASSRGRPLFSGANVLTF. The CDR3 DNA reads TGTGCCAGCAGCAGGGGACGGCCACTTTTCTCTGGGGCCAACGTCCTGACTTTC.

The CDR3 region is CASSRGRGGEKLFF. The CDR3 DNA is TGTGCCAGCAGCAGGGGCAGGGGCGGTGAAAAACTGTTTTTT. V gene TRBV7-9 combines with J gene TRBJ1-4; possible D gene TRBD1, 6 bases. The V gene's germline CDR1 is SEHNR and CDR2 FQNEAQ (reference sequence). V was cut by 5 bases and J by 7 bases, with 14 bases left in between. The CDR3 totals 14 residues. The full variable domain, rest sourced from reference TRBV7-9 and TRBJ1-4, is DTGVSQNPRHKITKRGQNVTFRCDPISEHNRLYWYRQTLGQGPEFLTYFQNEAQLEKSRLLSDRFSAERPKGSFSTLEIQRTEQGDSAMYLCASSRGRGGEKLFFGSGTQLSVL.

This chain joins TRBV5-1 and TRBJ1-1; no firm D call. The CDR3 length is 13 residues. The ends were cut back, 4 bases at V and 3 bases at J, with 10 bases in the middle. Germline-derived CDR1 and CDR2 are SGHRS and YFSETQ. The DNA for the CDR3 is TGCGCCAGCAGCGATGAAGGAGACACTGAAGCTTTCTTT. Amino acids: CASSDEGDTEAFF.

The rearrangement uses TRBV29-1 and TRBJ2-7, with D unclear. In germline, CDR1 is SQVTM, CDR2 ANQGSEA. Deletions cut 1 base from V and 2 bases from J, with 15 bases between. The CDR3 runs to 15 residues. CDR3 in amino acids: CSVEAAETTPYEQYF. Written as DNA, the CDR3 is TGCAGCGTTGAAGCGGCGGAAACTACCCCCTACGAGCAGTACTTC.

The rearrangement joins TRBV19 to TRBJ1-5; a weak D match, TRBD1 (6 bases). This CDR3 spans 16 amino acids. Trimming took off 5 bases at V and 4 bases at J, with 18 bases between the two ends. Germline loops: CDR1 LNHDA, CDR2 SQIVND (reference sequence). This chain's CDR3 is CASSPTGRRANQPQHF. The CDR3 DNA sequence: TGTGCCAGTAGTCCTACAGGGAGGCGGGCGAATCAGCCCCAGCATTTT.